The source of this T cell receptor (beta chain) is a study of blood T cell repertoires in COVID-19. The data were produced by immunoSEQ multiplex PCR, yet TCRdb's version contains in-frame clones alone and is incomplete. The sample records under 300,000 clones, about 89% being singletons. This CDR3 comprises 12 residues. Germline V lookup: CDR1 SNHLY, CDR2 FYNNEI. Trimming removed 6 bases from V and 4 bases from J; junction bases left unmatched: 1. Sequenced material: PBMCs or T cells enriched from blood (not recorded which). The J gene is TRBJ2-3, the V gene TRBV2; 7 positions match TRBD2. The TCR comes from a man aged 35 to 55 who had recovered from COVID-19. Here the CDR3 reads CASRGLSDTQYF. As DNA, the CDR3 is TGTGCCAGCAGGGGACTATCAGATACGCAGTATTTT.